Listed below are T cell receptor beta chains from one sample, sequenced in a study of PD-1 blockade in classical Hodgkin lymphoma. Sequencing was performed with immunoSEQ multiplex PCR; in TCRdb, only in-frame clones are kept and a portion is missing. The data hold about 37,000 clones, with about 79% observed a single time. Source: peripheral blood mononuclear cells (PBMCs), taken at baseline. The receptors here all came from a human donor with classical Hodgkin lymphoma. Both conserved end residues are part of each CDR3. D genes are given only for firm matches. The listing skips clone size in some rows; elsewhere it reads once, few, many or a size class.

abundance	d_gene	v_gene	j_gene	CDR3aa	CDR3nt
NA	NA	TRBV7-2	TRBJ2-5	CASSLGALQETQYF	TGTGCCAGCAGCTTGGGAGCGCTCCAAGAGACCCAGTACTTC
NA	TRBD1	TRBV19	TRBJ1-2	CASSIDGQGTHGYTF	TGTGCCAGTAGTATAGACGGACAGGGCACGCATGGCTACACCTTC
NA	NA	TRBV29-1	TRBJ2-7	CSPCDQLNYEQYF	TGCAGCCCCTGCGACCAGTTGAACTACGAGCAGTACTTC
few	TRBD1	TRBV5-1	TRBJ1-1	CASSYGQGAYGTEAFF	TGCGCCAGCAGCTACGGACAGGGGGCGTATGGCACTGAAGCTTTCTTT
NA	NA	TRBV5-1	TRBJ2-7	CASSLEGQGGEQYF	TGCGCCAGCAGCTTGGAAGGACAGGGAGGGGAGCAGTACTTC
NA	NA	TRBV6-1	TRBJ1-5	CASSEGKGNRSNQPQHF	TGTGCCAGCAGTGAGGGAAAGGGTAATAGGAGCAATCAGCCCCAGCATTTT
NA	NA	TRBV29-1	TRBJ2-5	CSVDRRQETQYF	TGCAGCGTTGACAGGAGGCAAGAGACCCAGTACTTC
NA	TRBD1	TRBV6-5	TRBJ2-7	CASSEDRGGEQYF	TGTGCCAGCAGTGAAGACAGGGGCGGCGAGCAGTACTTC
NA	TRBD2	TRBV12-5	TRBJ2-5	CASGPGPSGIQETQYF	TGTGCTAGTGGTCCAGGCCCTAGCGGGATCCAAGAGACCCAGTACTTC
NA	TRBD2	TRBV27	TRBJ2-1	CASRLVTSGRWYEQFF	TGTGCCAGCCGGTTGGTGACTAGCGGGAGATGGTATGAGCAGTTCTTC
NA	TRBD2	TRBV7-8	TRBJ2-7	CASSLGPGLADYEQYF	TGTGCCAGCAGCTTAGGCCCGGGACTAGCGGACTACGAGCAGTACTTC
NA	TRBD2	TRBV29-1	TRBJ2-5	CSVAGTRGAQYF	TGCAGCGTTGCCGGGACCCGGGGGGCCCAGTACTTC
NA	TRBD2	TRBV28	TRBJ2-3	CASSLTSSTDTQYF	TGTGCCAGCAGTTTGACTAGCAGCACAGATACGCAGTATTTT
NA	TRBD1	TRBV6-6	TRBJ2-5	CASTRDRGQETQYF	TGTGCCAGCACCCGTGACAGGGGCCAAGAGACCCAGTACTTC
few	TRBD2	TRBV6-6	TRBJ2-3	CASSYSGLALTDTQYF	TGTGCCAGCAGTTACTCAGGACTAGCTCTGACAGATACGCAGTATTTT
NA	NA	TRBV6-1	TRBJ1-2	CASSRGGGYTF	TGTGCCAGCAGCCGGGGCGGGGGCTACACCTTC
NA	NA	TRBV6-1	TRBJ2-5	CASSEAWRVQETQYF	TGTGCCAGCAGTGAAGCGTGGAGGGTCCAAGAGACCCAGTACTTC
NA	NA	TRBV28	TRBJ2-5	CASSFIQTQYF	TGTGCCAGCAGTTTTATCCAGACCCAGTACTTC
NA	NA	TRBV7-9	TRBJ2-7	CASSLKHPGHEQYF	TGTGCCAGCAGCCTGAAACACCCGGGACACGAGCAGTACTTC
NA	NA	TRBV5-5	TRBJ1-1	CASSQGSGGSEAFF	TGTGCCAGCAGCCAAGGGAGCGGGGGGTCTGAAGCTTTCTTT
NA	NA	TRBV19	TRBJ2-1	CASSIGLRGRTFFSYNEQFF	TGTGCCAGTAGTATAGGCCTAAGGGGTCGCACCTTCTTCTCCTACAATGAGCAGTTCTTC
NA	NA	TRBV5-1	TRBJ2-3	CASSLADITDTQYF	TGCGCCAGCAGCTTGGCAGACATCACAGATACGCAGTATTTT
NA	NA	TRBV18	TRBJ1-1	CASFPDLAGRTEAFF	TGTGCCAGCTTCCCCGATCTGGCAGGGAGAACTGAAGCTTTCTTT
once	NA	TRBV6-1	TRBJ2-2	CASSEALYQAYTGELFF	TGTGCCAGCAGTGAAGCGCTTTATCAGGCCTACACCGGGGAGCTGTTTTTT
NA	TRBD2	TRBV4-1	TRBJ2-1	CASSHSSGKHNEQFF	TGCGCCAGCAGCCATAGTAGCGGGAAGCACAATGAGCAGTTCTTC
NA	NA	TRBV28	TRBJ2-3	CASSPPTGLTDTQYF	TGTGCCAGCAGTCCTCCGACAGGCCTGACAGATACGCAGTATTTT
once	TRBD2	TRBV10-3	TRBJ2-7	CAISATGTREQYF	TGTGCCATCAGTGCGACCGGGACTAGAGAGCAGTACTTC
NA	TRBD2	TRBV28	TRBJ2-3	CASSSPSLAGRTDTQYF	TGTGCCAGCAGTTCCCCCTCACTAGCGGGCCGCACAGATACGCAGTATTTT
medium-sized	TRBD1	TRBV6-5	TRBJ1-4	CASSRTGSEKLFF	TGTGCCAGCAGCCGGACAGGGAGTGAAAAACTGTTTTTT
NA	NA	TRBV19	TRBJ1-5	CATHRRWDQPQHF	TGTGCCACCCACAGGCGGTGGGATCAGCCCCAGCATTTT
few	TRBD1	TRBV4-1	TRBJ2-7	CASSDRDSPYEQYF	TGCGCCAGCAGCGACCGGGACAGCCCCTACGAGCAGTACTTC
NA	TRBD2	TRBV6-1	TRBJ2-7	CASSGERGYEQYF	TGTGCCAGCAGTGGTGAGCGGGGTTACGAGCAGTACTTC
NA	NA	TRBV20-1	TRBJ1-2	CSAKPHYGYTF	TGCAGTGCTAAACCACATTATGGCTACACCTTC
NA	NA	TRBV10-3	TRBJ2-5	CATGRAEETQYF	TGTGCCACCGGACGGGCGGAAGAGACCCAGTACTTC
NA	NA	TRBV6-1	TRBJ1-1	CASSAGHRNTEAFF	TGTGCCAGCAGCGCGGGACATCGGAACACTGAAGCTTTCTTT
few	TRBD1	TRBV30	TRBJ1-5	CAWSTGQGVIQPQHF	TGTGCCTGGAGTACTGGACAGGGGGTTATTCAGCCCCAGCATTTT
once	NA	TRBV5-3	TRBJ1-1	CARRLIWGEAFF	TGTGCCAGAAGACTCATATGGGGAGAAGCTTTCTTT
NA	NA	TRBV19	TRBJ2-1	CASSIRGMITTSSYNEQFF	TGTGCCAGTAGTATTCGGGGGATGATAACCACCTCCTCCTACAATGAGCAGTTCTTC
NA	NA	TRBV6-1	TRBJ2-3	CASSEGASVLDTDTQYF	TGTGCCAGCAGTGAAGGGGCGAGCGTCCTAGACACAGATACGCAGTATTTT
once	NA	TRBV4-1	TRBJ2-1	CASSLSDGRSRHYNEQFF	TGCGCCAGCAGCCTCTCCGATGGGCGCTCCAGGCATTACAATGAGCAGTTCTTC
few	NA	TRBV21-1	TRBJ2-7	CASSKAPDRNSSKYF	TGTGCCAGCAGCAAAGCGCCGGACAGGAACAGTAGCAAGTACTTC
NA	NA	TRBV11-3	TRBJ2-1	CASSLFGGEQFF	TGTGCCAGCAGCTTATTTGGGGGAGAGCAGTTCTTC
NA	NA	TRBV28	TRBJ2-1	CASSSNPSGGDEQFF	TGTGCCAGCAGTTCGAATCCTAGTGGGGGCGATGAGCAGTTCTTC
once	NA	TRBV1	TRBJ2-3	CTSSPRLGDTQYF	TGCACCAGCAGCCCGAGGCTGGGGGATACGCAGTATTTT
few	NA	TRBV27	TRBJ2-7	CASFASSYEQYF	TGTGCCAGCTTTGCCAGCTCCTACGAGCAGTACTTC
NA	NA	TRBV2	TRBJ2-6	CAGSSGANVLTF	TGTGCCGGAAGCTCTGGGGCCAACGTCCTGACTTTC
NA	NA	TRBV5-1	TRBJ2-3	CASSLVGRQTDTQYF	TGCGCCAGCAGCTTGGTAGGCAGGCAAACAGATACGCAGTATTTT
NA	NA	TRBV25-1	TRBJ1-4	CASTPARGPGEKLFF	TGTGCCAGCACCCCCGCTAGGGGCCCAGGGGAAAAACTGTTTTTT
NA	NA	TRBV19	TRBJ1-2	CASNSPPMDNYGYTF	TGTGCCAGTAATTCTCCCCCCATGGATAACTATGGCTACACCTTC
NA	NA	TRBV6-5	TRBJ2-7	CASSEGSPYEQYF	TGTGCCAGCAGTGAAGGGAGCCCCTACGAGCAGTACTTC
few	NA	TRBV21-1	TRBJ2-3	CARLGGVDSTDTQYF	TGTGCCAGGTTAGGAGGGGTAGACTCCACAGATACGCAGTATTTT
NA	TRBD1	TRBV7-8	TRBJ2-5	CASSYIATGRGGTQYF	TGTGCCAGCAGCTATATTGCGACAGGGAGAGGCGGGACCCAGTACTTC
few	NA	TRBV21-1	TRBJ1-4	CASSNYGGVANEKLFF	TGTGCCAGCAGCAATTATGGCGGGGTGGCTAATGAAAAACTGTTTTTT
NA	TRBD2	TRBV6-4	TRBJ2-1	CASSDASGGVDEQFF	TGTGCCAGCAGTGATGCTAGCGGGGGGGTTGATGAGCAGTTCTTC